Here is one T cell receptor beta chain with its context. The antigen is undetermined. This entry belongs to a study of cytomegalovirus exposure and HLA in healthy donors. Study-level points and caveats: An analysis was carried out at a later point. It showed that HLA-associated TCR beta chains were more clonally expanded than equally common non-associated chains.

This PCR relied on a set of 60 Vbeta primers and 13 Jbeta primers. Sequencing was performed with immunoSEQ multiplex PCR; in TCRdb, only in-frame clones are kept and a portion is missing. In the table there are 90,000 to 120,000 clones, about 74% of which are singletons. As for the donors, each was a healthy bone marrow donor. The source material was PBMCs. This TCR was recovered from a woman in her 40s in good health and CMV-seropositive.

The CDR3 is CASSFDSSGLTNSPLHF. The CDR3 coding sequence is TGTGCCAGCAGCTTTGACAGCTCGGGACTTACAAATTCACCCCTCCACTTT. The chain recombines TRBV7-9 with TRBJ1-6; possibly TRBD1 for D (5 bases). The CDR3 spans 17 residues. The V and J ends lost 3 bases and 7 bases respectively, with 19 bases between them. In germline, CDR1 is SEHNR, CDR2 FQNEAQ (reference sequence).